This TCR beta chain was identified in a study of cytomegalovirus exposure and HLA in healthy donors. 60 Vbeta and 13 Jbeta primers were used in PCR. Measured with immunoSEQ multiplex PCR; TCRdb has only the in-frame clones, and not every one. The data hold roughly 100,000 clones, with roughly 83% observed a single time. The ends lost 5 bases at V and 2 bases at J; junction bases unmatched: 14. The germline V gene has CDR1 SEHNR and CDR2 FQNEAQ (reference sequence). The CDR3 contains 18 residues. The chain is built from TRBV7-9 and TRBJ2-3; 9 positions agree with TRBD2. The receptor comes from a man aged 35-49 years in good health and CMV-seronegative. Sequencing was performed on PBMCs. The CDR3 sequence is CASSPLASLAGFTDTQYF. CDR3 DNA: TGTGCCAGCAGCCCTCTCGCTTCCCTAGCGGGGTTCACAGATACGCAGTATTTT.